The 20 T cell receptor beta chains presented below share a single source sample, sequenced in a study of identical twins. MiXCR, applied by TCRdb to the 5' RACE reads, yields one record per CDR3 protein. The table records about 150,000 distinct CDR3 sequences, roughly 3.5% of them present only once. Sequenced: memory T cells sorted from blood. The receptors come from a man aged 18 to 30 in good health.

This clonotype was seen a few times. The V and J genes are TRBV5-1 and TRBJ1-4; D gene ambiguous. Germline loops: CDR1 SGHRS, CDR2 YFSETQ. CDR3 length: 13 residues. V was clipped by 0 bases and J by 8 bases, with 8 bases between them. CDR3 nucleotides: TGCGCCAGCAGCTTGGGGACGGACGAAAAACTGTTTTTT. Translated, it gives CASSLGTDEKLFF.

This clonotype was observed at least ten times. The V call is TRBV27, the J call TRBJ2-3, with D tentatively TRBD1 (5 bases). Germline values: CDR1 MNHEY, CDR2 SMNVEV (reference sequence). V dropped 5 bases and J dropped 2 bases, with 14 bases sitting between them. The CDR3 runs 15 residues. The chain's CDR3 is CASSPWGRITDTQYF. The CDR3 DNA reads TGTGCCAGCAGTCCCTGGGGCAGAATCACAGATACGCAGTATTTT.

This clonotype has ten or more counts. V gene TRBV19 combines with J gene TRBJ2-1; weak D call: TRBD2 (5 bases). V lost 5 bases to trimming and J lost 7 bases, with 21 bases between them. The V gene's germline CDR1 is LNHDA and CDR2 SQIVND (reference sequence). The CDR3 sequence is 16 residues long. The CDR3 loop is CASSPGERGRFNEQFF. The CDR3 DNA reads TGTGCCAGTAGTCCCGGGGAAAGAGGGAGATTTAATGAGCAGTTCTTC.

This clonotype was found many times. The chain is built from TRBV25-1 and TRBJ2-1, with 11 bases identical to TRBD2. The CDR3 has 15 residues. Germline V gene sequence: CDR1 MGHDK, CDR2 SYGVNS. V gave up 5 bases and J gave up 5 bases; unmatched junction bases: 5. DNA of the CDR3: TGTGCCAGCAGTTGGGCTAGCGGGAGGAACAATGAGCAGTTCTTC. Its protein product is CASSWASGRNNEQFF.

The sample holds many counts of this clonotype. The chain is built from TRBV12-3 or TRBV12-4 and TRBJ1-4, with a tentative D call TRBD1 (6 bases). Trimming left V 5 bases short and J 14 bases short, with 30 bases between. The CDR3 is 17 amino acids. The CDR3 DNA follows: TGTGCCAGCAGTCTAGGGCCTCCGGGACAAGGGGACCGAAGTCTGTTTTTT. The encoded protein is CASSLGPPGQGDRSLFF.

This clonotype was picked up many times. This chain links TRBV27 with TRBJ2-5, with D uncertain. CDR1 is MNHEY, CDR2 SMNVEV, per germline (reference sequence). The CDR3 loop spans 13 amino acids. V lost 2 bases, J lost 5 bases, and 9 bases lay in between. DNA for the CDR3: TGTGCCAGCAGTTTAAGAGTCGGGGAGACCCAGTACTTC. This encodes CASSLRVGETQYF.

Many counts were recorded for this clonotype. V gene TRBV7-9 combines with J gene TRBJ1-4; D remains ambiguous. This CDR3 comprises 16 residues. V dropped 1 base and J dropped 4 bases, with 13 bases sitting between them. Germline V CDR1 and CDR2: SEHNR, FQNEAQ (reference sequence). The CDR3 reads CASSLGSGLFNEKLFF. The CDR3 DNA reads as TGTGCCAGCAGCTTAGGGTCAGGACTCTTTAATGAAAAACTGTTTTTT.

Relative to its sample, this clonotype is medium-sized. V is TRBV15 and J is TRBJ1-1; D is possibly TRBD1 (5 bases). V shed 0 bases and J shed 1 base, with 9 bases lying between them. CDR3 size: 15 residues. Looked up from germline, CDR1 is LNHNV and CDR2 is YYDKDF (reference sequence). CDR3 region: CATSREVRGNTEAFF. DNA for the CDR3: TGTGCCACCAGCAGAGAGGTGAGGGGGAACACTGAAGCTTTCTTT.

This clonotype was detected ten times or more. The chain combines TRBV20-1 with TRBJ2-1; 9 bases are shared with TRBD2. The CDR3 runs to 17 residues. Looked up from germline, CDR1 is DFQATT and CDR2 is SNEGSKA (reference sequence). The junction had 19 bases not matched to a gene; V was cut back by 0 bases and J by 13 bases. CDR3 loop: CSARDGGRVAGEIFQFF. In DNA form, the CDR3 reads TGCAGTGCTAGAGATGGAGGGAGGGTAGCGGGAGAAATATTTCAGTTCTTC.

This clonotype was found many times. V usage is TRBV27 and J usage is TRBJ2-1, with TRBD2 matching 8 bases. The V gene's germline CDR1 is MNHEY and CDR2 SMNVEV (reference sequence). V was clipped by 8 bases and J by 6 bases; unmatched bases: 6. The CDR3 length is 13 residues. CDR3 sequence (DNA): TGTGCCAGCCAAAGGCTAGCGGGCAATGAGCAGTTCTTC. Translation: CASQRLAGNEQFF.

Ten or more counts support this clonotype. The chain recombines TRBV20-1 with TRBJ2-3; tentatively, D is TRBD1 or TRBD2 (7 bases each). The CDR3 has 12 amino acids. The germline V gene has CDR1 DFQATT and CDR2 SNEGSKA (reference sequence). CDR3 in amino acids: CSQGGPADTQYF. The CDR3 nucleotides read TGCAGCCAGGGGGGGCCGGCAGATACGCAGTATTTT.

This clonotype appeared many times. The CDR3: CSARLYGLAGGTDTQYF. The DNA of the CDR3 is TGCAGTGCTAGGTTGTACGGCCTAGCGGGAGGAACAGATACGCAGTATTTT. This chain links TRBV20-1 with TRBJ2-3; 11 bases match TRBD2. Germline CDR1 is DFQATT and CDR2 is SNEGSKA (reference sequence). The CDR3 has 17 residues. V was pared by 3 bases and J by 3 bases, with 11 bases of the junction left unmatched.

This clonotype was detected only a few times. The V and J genes are TRBV4-2 and TRBJ2-7, with D possibly TRBD1 on 5 matching bases. V lost 0 bases and J 4 bases, leaving 16 bases between the germline ends. Germline CDR1 reads LGHNA; CDR2 reads YNFKEQ. The CDR3 length is 16 residues. The CDR3 loop is CASSQEPSPGLYEQYF. The DNA of the CDR3 is TGTGCCAGCAGCCAAGAACCATCCCCAGGGCTTTACGAGCAGTACTTC.

This clonotype was counted many times. The rearrangement links TRBV20-1 to TRBJ2-7; the D gene could be TRBD1 or TRBD2 (5 bases each). The V gene lost 5 bases and the J gene lost 2 bases, with 10 bases spanning the gap. Germline lookup yields CDR1 DFQATT and CDR2 SNEGSKA (reference sequence). There are 12 residues in the CDR3. The CDR3 loop reads CSALGPTYEQYV. DNA of the CDR3: TGCAGTGCTTTGGGACCGACCTACGAGCAGTACGTC.

This clonotype has a count of ten or more. The rearrangement uses TRBV7-9 and TRBJ2-5; D remains unclear. V lost 2 bases to trimming and J lost 4 bases, with 5 bases between them. Germline CDR1 and CDR2: SEHNR and FQNEAQ (reference sequence). CDR3 size: 12 residues. In DNA, the CDR3 is TGTGCCAGCAGCTTACGTCTAGAGACCCAGTACTTC. Protein sequence: CASSLRLETQYF. The variable domain in full, completed from reference TRBV7-9 and TRBJ2-5, reads DTGVSQNPRHKITKRGQNVTFRCDPISEHNRLYWYRQTLGQGPEFLTYFQNEAQLEKSRLLSDRFSAERPKGSFSTLEIQRTEQGDSAMYLCASSLRLETQYFGPGTRLLVL.

The gene calls are TRBV12-3 or TRBV12-4 and TRBJ2-3; D perhaps matches TRBD2 (6 bases). V was cut by 5 bases and J by 5 bases, with 11 bases left in between. CDR3 length: 13 amino acids. The CDR3 DNA reads as TGTGCCAGCAGTCTTGACGGGGGAGATACGCAGTATTTT. This translates into CASSLDGGDTQYF.

This clonotype was seen repeatedly, ten times or more. The chain carries TRBV4-2 and TRBJ1-6; D gene uncertain. The CDR3 loop spans 15 amino acids. Germline CDR1 is LGHNA and CDR2 is YNFKEQ. Trimming cost V 0 bases and J 10 bases, with 13 bases left between them. CDR3 sequence (DNA): TGTGCCAGCAGCCAAGAGAGAGACAAAAGGTCACCCCTCCACTTT. It specifies CASSQERDKRSPLHF.

This clonotype was counted only a few times. The V and J genes are TRBV6-6 and TRBJ1-1; D remains ambiguous. With 10 bases removed from V and 10 bases from J, the gap between germline ends came to 7 bases. The CDR3 runs 8 residues. The germline gives CDR1 MNHNY, CDR2 SVGAGI (reference sequence). CDR3 in amino acids: CATSSAFF. For the CDR3, the DNA is TGTGCCACCTCGTCAGCTTTCTTT.

This clonotype has at least ten counts. The V and J genes are TRBV2 and TRBJ2-1; 7 bases line up with TRBD1. The V gene end was trimmed by 6 bases and the J gene end by 7 bases; junction bases not matched to a gene: 9. Germline CDR1 and CDR2: SNHLY and FYNNEI. This CDR3 region has 14 residues. Written as DNA, the CDR3 is TGTGCCAGCAGCTTACCGGGACAGCGAAATGAGCAGTTCTTC. Its translation is CASSLPGQRNEQFF.

This clonotype has a count of ten or more. The genes are TRBV10-3 and TRBJ2-7, with D hard to call. The V end was cut by 4 bases, the J end by 5 bases, with 6 bases between. The CDR3 consists of 11 residues. Per the germline V gene, CDR1 is ENHRY and CDR2 is SYGVKD. The DNA of the CDR3 is TGTGCCATCAGTGCGAAACACGAGCAGTACTTC. Translation: CAISAKHEQYF.